Listed here is a single TCR beta chain. As yet, its antigen is unknown. The junction departs from the called germline gene at one end, perhaps through a read error. The source of the sample is a study of post-analysis software for immune sequencing data. This CDR3 spans 17 amino acids. Germline values: CDR1 MNHNS, CDR2 SASEGT. Study-level points and caveats: Clustering by F measure revealed strong co-clustering among samples prepared together in one batch. Roughly 5 TRBV segments, TRBV5-6, TRBV5-1 and TRBV20-1 among them, were found more frequent in patients than controls. Significantly lower normalized Chao1 diversity was found in patients with multiple sclerosis relative to controls.

Prepared TCR beta cDNA libraries contained unique molecular identifiers. The T cell input of roughly 0.9 to 11 million gave a few hundred thousand cDNA molecules. TCRdb processed the PCR reads anew with MiXCR; each CDR3 protein has one entry. The sample includes 740,000 or so distinct CDR3 sequences, roughly 50% of them seen just once. This sequence originates from a girl aged 10-17 years with multiple sclerosis. Sequenced: blood. V is TRBV6-1 and J is TRBJ2-7, with 9 bases aligning to TRBD2. The CDR3 spells CASSEALRREGLYEQYF. The CDR3 DNA is TGCGCCAGCAGTGAAGCGCTTCGGCGGGAGGGCCTCTACGAGCAGTACTTC.